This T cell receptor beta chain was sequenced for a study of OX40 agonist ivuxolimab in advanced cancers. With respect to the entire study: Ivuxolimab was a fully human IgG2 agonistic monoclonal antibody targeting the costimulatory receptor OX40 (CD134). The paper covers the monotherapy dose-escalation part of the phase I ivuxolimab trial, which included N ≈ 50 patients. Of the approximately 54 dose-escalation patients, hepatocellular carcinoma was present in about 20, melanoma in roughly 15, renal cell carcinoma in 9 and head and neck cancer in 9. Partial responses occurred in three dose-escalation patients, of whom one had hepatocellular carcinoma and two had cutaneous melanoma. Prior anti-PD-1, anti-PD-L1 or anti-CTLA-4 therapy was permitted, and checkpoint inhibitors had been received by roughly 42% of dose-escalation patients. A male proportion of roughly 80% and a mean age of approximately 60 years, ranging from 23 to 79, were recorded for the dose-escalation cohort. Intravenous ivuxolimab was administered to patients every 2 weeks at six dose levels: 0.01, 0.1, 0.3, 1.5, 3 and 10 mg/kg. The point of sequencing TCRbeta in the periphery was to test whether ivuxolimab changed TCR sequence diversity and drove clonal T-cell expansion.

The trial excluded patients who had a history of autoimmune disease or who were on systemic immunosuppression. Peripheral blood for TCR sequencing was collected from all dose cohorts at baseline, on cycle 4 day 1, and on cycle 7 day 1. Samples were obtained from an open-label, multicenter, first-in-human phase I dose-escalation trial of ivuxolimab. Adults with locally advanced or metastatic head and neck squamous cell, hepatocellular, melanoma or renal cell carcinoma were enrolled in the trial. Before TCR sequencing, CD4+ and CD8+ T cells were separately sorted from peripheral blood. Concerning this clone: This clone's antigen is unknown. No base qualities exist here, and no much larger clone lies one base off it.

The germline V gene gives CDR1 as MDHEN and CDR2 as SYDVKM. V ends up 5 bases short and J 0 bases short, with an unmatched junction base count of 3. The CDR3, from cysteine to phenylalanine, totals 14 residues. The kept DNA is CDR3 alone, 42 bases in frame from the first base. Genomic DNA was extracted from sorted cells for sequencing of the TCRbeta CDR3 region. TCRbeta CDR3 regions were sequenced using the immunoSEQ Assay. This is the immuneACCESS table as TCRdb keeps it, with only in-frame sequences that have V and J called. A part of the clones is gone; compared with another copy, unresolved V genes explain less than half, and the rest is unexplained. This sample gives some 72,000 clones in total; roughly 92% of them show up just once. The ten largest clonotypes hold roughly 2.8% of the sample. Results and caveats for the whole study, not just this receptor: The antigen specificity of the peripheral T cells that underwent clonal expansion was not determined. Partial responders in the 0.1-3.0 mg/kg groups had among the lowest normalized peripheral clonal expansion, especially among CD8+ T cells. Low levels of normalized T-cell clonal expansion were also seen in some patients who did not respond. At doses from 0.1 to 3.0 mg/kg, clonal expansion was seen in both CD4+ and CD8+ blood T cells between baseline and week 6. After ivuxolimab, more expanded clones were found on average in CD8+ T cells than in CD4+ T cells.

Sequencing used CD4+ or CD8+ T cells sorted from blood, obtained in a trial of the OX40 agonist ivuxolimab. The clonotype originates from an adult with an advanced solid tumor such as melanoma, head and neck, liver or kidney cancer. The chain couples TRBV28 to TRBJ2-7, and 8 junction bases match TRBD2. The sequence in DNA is TGTGCCAGCAGTGAAGGGACTAGCTCCTACGAGCAGTACTTC. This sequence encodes CASSEGTSSYEQYF. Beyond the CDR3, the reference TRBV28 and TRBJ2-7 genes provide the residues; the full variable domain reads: DVKVTQSSRYLVKRTGEKVFLECVQDMDHENMFWYRQDPGLGLRLIYFSYDVKMKEKGDIPEGYSVSREKKERFSLILESASTNQTSMYLCASSEGTSSYEQYFGPGTRLTVT.